These 9 T cell receptor beta chains share one sample of origin, sequenced in a study of T-cell memory formation after mild COVID-19. MiXCR, applied by TCRdb to the 5' RACE reads, yields one record per CDR3 protein. The sample yields hundreds of thousands of distinct CDR3 sequences, approximately 27% seen once. Sequenced: PBMCs or a T cell subset sorted from them (not recorded which). Receptors originate from an adult woman who had mild COVID-19 (a few samples of this study predate the infection). Cell type and time point are not known.

This clonotype was seen only a few times. The V and J genes are TRBV3-1 and TRBJ1-2; tentatively, D is TRBD1 (5 bases). Germline values: CDR1 LGHDT, CDR2 YNNKEL (reference sequence). Trimming shortened V by 4 bases and J by 0 bases, and 15 bases separated the two germline ends. CDR3 length: 16 amino acids. CDR3 residues: CASSLRQTRANYGYTF. The CDR3 DNA reads TGTGCCAGCAGCCTCAGACAGACGAGGGCTAACTATGGCTACACCTTC.

J is TRBJ1-1 and V is TRBV3-1; TRBD1 aligns across 7 bases. The CDR3 is made up of 12 amino acids. Germline V lookup: CDR1 LGHDT, CDR2 YNNKEL (reference sequence). Trimming at V came to 4 bases and at J to 7 bases, leaving 3 bases not matched to a gene. CDR3 sequence (DNA): TGTGCCAGCAGCCGCTGGGACAGTGAAGCTTTCTTT. Encoded protein: CASSRWDSEAFF.

The rearrangement joins TRBV14 to TRBJ2-7; 8 bases agree with TRBD1. Germline V gives CDR1 SGHDN, CDR2 FVKESK. The V and J ends lost 3 bases and 0 bases, in that order; junction bases with no gene match: 4. The CDR3 length is 15 residues. CDR3 sequence: CASSHRDRSSYEQYF. DNA for the CDR3: TGTGCCAGCAGCCACCGGGACAGGAGCTCCTACGAGCAGTACTTC.

In its sample, this clonotype was seen a few times. The V gene is TRBV5-1, the J gene TRBJ2-7; no clear D. Trimming removed 0 bases from V and 0 bases from J, with 10 bases in between. The CDR3 runs to 15 residues. Germline CDR1 is SGHRS and CDR2 is YFSETQ. The CDR3: CASSLGPESSYEQYF. The CDR3 nucleotides read TGCGCCAGCAGCTTGGGACCGGAGAGCTCCTACGAGCAGTACTTC.

The chain carries TRBV12-3 or TRBV12-4 and TRBJ2-3, with D maybe TRBD2 (6 bases). CDR3 length equals 15 residues. V was pared by 8 bases and J by 2 bases, with 17 bases between. CDR3 sequence reads: CASLRKRVFTDTQYF. CDR3 nucleotide sequence: TGTGCCAGCCTCCGGAAGCGGGTCTTCACAGATACGCAGTATTTT.

This clonotype came up a few times. V is TRBV7-6 and J is TRBJ2-3, with 9 nucleotides matching TRBD2. V trimming: 2 bases; J trimming: 0 bases; junction bases outside the gene matches: 9. This CDR3 contains 18 residues. Germline CDR1 and CDR2: SGHVS and FNYEAQ. CDR3 in amino acids: CASSLYETSGTSTDTQYF. The DNA of the CDR3 is TGTGCCAGCAGCTTATACGAGACTAGCGGAACTAGCACAGATACGCAGTATTTT.

The genes are TRBV7-9 and TRBJ2-7; D may be TRBD1 (6 bases). Trimming left V 5 bases short and J 2 bases short, with 19 bases between. The CDR3 sequence is 16 residues long. Germline CDR1 and CDR2: SEHNR and FQNEAQ (reference sequence). CDR3 DNA sequence: TGTGCCAGCAGCGACCCCGGGACAAGGGGGACCTACGAGCAGTACTTC. Protein product: CASSDPGTRGTYEQYF.

The rearrangement joins TRBV6-1 to TRBJ2-5, with 8 bases matching TRBD2. Germline assignment: CDR1 MNHNS and CDR2 SASEGT. V lost 1 base and J lost 5; bases outside the gene matches: 6. The CDR3 contains 15 residues. This CDR3 is CASSEEGTSVETQYF. The CDR3 DNA sequence: TGTGCCAGCAGTGAAGAGGGGACTAGTGTGGAGACCCAGTACTTC.

This clonotype was counted between two and nine times. This rearrangement joins TRBV5-1 to TRBJ2-7; TRBD2 matches at 13 bases. The germline V gene has CDR1 SGHRS and CDR2 YFSETQ. This CDR3 has 17 residues. The V and J ends lost 4 bases and 0 bases, in that order; junction bases with no gene match: 7. CDR3 protein: CASSGVGTSGASYEQYF. CDR3 nucleotides: TGCGCCAGCAGCGGGGTCGGGACTAGCGGGGCCTCCTACGAGCAGTACTTC.